One sample yielded the 30 T cell receptor beta chains listed below, sequenced in a study of T cell responses to AZD1222 COVID-19 vaccine. TCRdb's table, derived via immunoSEQ multiplex PCR, lists solely in-frame clones and lacks some. The profile shows some 130,000 clones, about 94% of them singletons. The material was peripheral blood, obtained on day 0 of AZD1222 vaccination. The source is an adult in good health.

The chain carries TRBV9 and TRBJ1-1; no firm D call. This CDR3 is built from 13 residues. In germline, CDR1 is SGDLS, CDR2 YYNGEE. V gave up 4 bases and J gave up 2 bases, with 9 bases separating them. Here the CDR3 DNA reads TGTGCCAGCAGCAACGAAAGAAACACTGAAGCTTTCTTT. The encoded protein is CASSNERNTEAFF. The whole variable domain, remainder taken from reference TRBV9 and TRBJ1-1, is DSGVTQTPKHLITATGQRVTLRCSPRSGDLSVYWYQQSLDQGLQFLIQYYNGEERAKGNILERFSAQQFPDLHSELNLSSLELGDSALYFCASSNERNTEAFFGQGTRLTVV.

The rearrangement links TRBV7-3 to TRBJ2-3, with D maybe TRBD2 (5 bases). This CDR3 has 16 residues. Germline loops: CDR1 SGHTA, CDR2 FQGTGA. V dropped 1 base and J dropped 0 bases, with 11 bases sitting between them. CDR3 nucleotide sequence: TGTGCCAGCAGCTTAAACGGGGTAACTAGCACAGATACGCAGTATTTT. Translated, it gives CASSLNGVTSTDTQYF.

The chain couples TRBV5-1 to TRBJ2-3; D is undetermined. This CDR3 contains 15 residues. Trimming stripped 3 bases from V and 5 bases from J, with 16 bases between. The V gene's germline CDR1 is SGHRS and CDR2 YFSETQ. The CDR3 sequence is CASSYTGPGEDTQYF. Written as DNA, the CDR3 is TGCGCCAGCAGCTACACCGGGCCTGGGGAAGATACGCAGTATTTT.

The chain recombines TRBV7-8 with TRBJ2-2, with D perhaps matching TRBD1 or TRBD2 (5 bases each). The CDR3 contains 16 residues. The V gene's germline CDR1 is SGHVS and CDR2 FQNEAQ. V lost 5 bases, J lost 2 bases, and 15 bases lay in between. CDR3 amino acids: CASSQGRSINTGELFF. The DNA of the CDR3 is TGTGCCAGCAGCCAGGGACGGAGCATAAACACCGGGGAGCTGTTTTTT.

The chain recombines TRBV4-1 with TRBJ2-7, with 7 bases lining up with TRBD1. The V gene end was trimmed by 4 bases and the J gene end by 3 bases; junction bases not matched to a gene: 6. Looked up from germline, CDR1 is MGHRA and CDR2 is YSYEKL. This CDR3 contains 14 residues. CDR3 bases: TGCGCCAGCAGCCGCCGGGACAGAGGCTACGAGCAGTACTTC. This sequence encodes CASSRRDRGYEQYF.

This clone has a single count. The V gene is TRBV7-2, the J gene TRBJ1-1, with D maybe TRBD1 (5 bases). CDR3 size: 14 residues. V was cut by 2 bases and J by 3 bases, with 10 bases left in between. From germline, CDR1 is SGHTA and CDR2 FQGNSA. This chain's CDR3 is CASSLNRRYTEAFF. The DNA for the CDR3 is TGTGCCAGCAGCTTAAACAGGCGGTACACTGAAGCTTTCTTT.

The chain uses TRBV27 and TRBJ2-7; 8 bases are a match to TRBD1. The J segment lost 7 bases and the V segment lost 5 bases, leaving 10 bases of the junction unmatched. This CDR3 spans 14 amino acids. Germline CDR1 reads MNHEY; CDR2 reads SMNVEV (reference sequence). The CDR3 nucleotides are TGTGCCAGCAGTCCACTCCGGGACAGGTGGGAGCAGTACTTC. This translates into CASSPLRDRWEQYF.

The chain couples TRBV5-8 to TRBJ1-3; D not resolved. The V end lost 2 bases, the J end lost 0 bases, and 6 bases lay between the germline ends. The CDR3 extends over 14 amino acids. Germline-derived CDR1 and CDR2 are SGHTS and YDEGEE. The CDR3 DNA follows: TGTGCCAGCAGCTTTTGGGTCTCTGGAAACACCATATATTTT. This translates into CASSFWVSGNTIYF.

The genes are TRBV15 and TRBJ1-6; D is uncertain. The ends were cut back, 3 bases at V and 5 bases at J, with 8 bases in the middle. Germline CDR1 reads LNHNV; CDR2 reads YYDKDF (reference sequence). The CDR3 runs 14 residues. The CDR3 bases are TGTGCCACCAGCAGGGCAGACCATAATTCACCCCTCCACTTT. This sequence encodes CATSRADHNSPLHF.

This clone came up a few times. The chain uses TRBV19 and TRBJ2-5; D is possibly TRBD1 (5 bases). The CDR3 contains 15 residues. The germline CDR1 and CDR2 sequences are LNHDA and SQIVND (reference sequence). Trimming took off 4 bases at V and 5 bases at J, with 17 bases between the two ends. Here the CDR3 reads CASSTPLNRIETQYF. In DNA form, the CDR3 reads TGTGCCAGTAGTACTCCACTAAACAGGATTGAGACCCAGTACTTC.

This clone was observed a handful of times. The chain couples TRBV7-9 to TRBJ1-4; tentative D call: TRBD1 (5 bases). Germline loops: CDR1 SEHNR, CDR2 FQNEAQ (reference sequence). Trimming stripped 2 bases from V and 4 bases from J, with 11 bases between. The CDR3 has 15 amino acids. This CDR3 is CASSLWGGLNEKLFF. CDR3 sequence (DNA): TGTGCCAGCAGCTTATGGGGCGGTCTTAATGAAAAACTGTTTTTT.

In nucleotides, the CDR3 is TGTGCCTGTTCGAGGGGGGCAGGTGGCTACACCTTC. Translated: CACSRGAGGYTF. The rearrangement links TRBV19 to TRBJ1-2; TRBD1 might be the D (6 bases). This CDR3 spans 12 amino acids. V lost 11 bases and J 7 bases, leaving 17 bases between the germline ends. Per the germline V gene, CDR1 is LNHDA and CDR2 is SQIVND (reference sequence).

The chain carries TRBV29-1 and TRBJ2-1, with 13 bases fitting TRBD2. V was clipped by 6 bases and J by 9 bases; unmatched bases: 8. The germline CDR1 and CDR2 sequences are SQVTM and ANQGSEA. The CDR3 sequence is 14 residues long. The DNA for the CDR3 is TGCAGCGTCAAGACTAGCGGGGGGTTAGTTGAGCAGTTCTTC. As protein: CSVKTSGGLVEQFF.

Notes on this clone: A read error may produce the germline difference seen at one junction end. The CDR3 reads CASSKPGTSGSTDTQYF. The CDR3 region has the DNA TGTGCTAGCAGCAAACCGGGGACTAGCGGTAGCACAGATACGCAGTATTTT. The chain combines TRBV7-7 with TRBJ2-3; 11 nucleotides line up with TRBD2. Germline loops: CDR1 SSHAT, CDR2 FNYEAQ (reference sequence). The CDR3 has 17 residues. Full variable domain (missing parts from reference TRBV7-7 and TRBJ2-3): GAGVSQSPRYKVTKRGQDVTLRCDPISSHATLYWYQQALGQGPEFLTYFNYEAQPDKSGLPSDRFSAERPEGSISTLTIQRTEQRDSAMYRCASSKPGTSGSTDTQYFGPGTRLTVL.

The rearrangement joins TRBV2 to TRBJ1-4; D is unresolved. CDR1 SNHLY and CDR2 FYNNEI come from the germline V gene. Trimming pared 5 bases from V and 7 bases from J, leaving 2 bases between. This CDR3 spans 10 amino acids. CDR3 sequence (DNA): TGTGCCAGCAGTTTTGAAAAACTGTTTTTT. This gives the protein CASSFEKLFF.

The V gene is TRBV3-1 (or the pseudogene TRBV3-2), the J gene TRBJ1-3; D gene uncertain. The CDR3 is made up of 17 amino acids. Per the germline V gene, CDR1 is LGHDT and CDR2 is YNNKEL (reference sequence). Trimming took 4 bases from V and 1 from J, leaving 17 bases between them. For the CDR3, the DNA is TGTGCCAGCAGCCGATCCCAAAGGACTGGGTCTGGAAACACCATATATTTT. This codes for CASSRSQRTGSGNTIYF.

The V call is TRBV7-9, the J call TRBJ2-7, with D possibly matching TRBD1 (5 bases). Trimming left V 0 bases short and J 0 bases short, with 6 bases between. The length of the CDR3 is 14 residues. Germline V gives CDR1 SEHNR, CDR2 FQNEAQ (reference sequence). CDR3 sequence (DNA): TGTGCCAGCAGCTTAGCTGGACACTCCTACGAGCAGTACTTC. This encodes CASSLAGHSYEQYF.

The chain employs TRBV5-5 and TRBJ2-1, with 7 bases that match TRBD1. Germline CDR1 reads SGHKS; CDR2 reads YYEKEE (reference sequence). Trimming removed 4 bases from V and 0 bases from J; junction bases left unmatched: 4. This CDR3 spans 15 amino acids. CDR3 DNA: TGTGCCAGCAGCCATGGGACAGTCTCCTACAATGAGCAGTTCTTC. Residues: CASSHGTVSYNEQFF.

This sequence joins TRBV5-1 and TRBJ1-1, with 7 bases matching TRBD1. V shed 3 bases, J shed 4 bases, and the junction held 12 bases outside the gene matches. From germline, CDR1 is SGHRS and CDR2 YFSETQ. The length of the CDR3 is 16 residues. The CDR3 region is CASSYLGGAWGTEAFF. CDR3 coding DNA: TGCGCCAGCAGCTACTTAGGGGGCGCCTGGGGCACTGAAGCTTTCTTT.

The rearrangement links TRBV9 to TRBJ2-1, with D perhaps assigned TRBD1 or TRBD2 (5 bases each). Between the trimmed V and J ends, which lost 0 bases and 7 bases, there was a span of 8 bases. The CDR3 is 13 amino acids. Germline CDR1 and CDR2: SGDLS and YYNGEE. CDR3 sequence reads: CASSVVGDNEQFF. The CDR3 DNA is TGTGCCAGCAGCGTAGTGGGGGATAATGAGCAGTTCTTC.

V is TRBV5-4 and J is TRBJ1-1; no firm D call. The CDR3 consists of 12 residues. V was clipped by 0 bases and J by 5 bases, with 5 bases between them. The germline V gene encodes CDR1 SGHNT and CDR2 YYREEE (reference sequence). The CDR3 loop reads CASSLDLTEAFF. Here the CDR3 DNA reads TGTGCCAGCAGCTTGGATCTAACTGAAGCTTTCTTT. The full variable domain, its missing parts supplied by reference TRBV5-4 and TRBJ1-1, is ETGVTQSPTHLIKTRGQQVTLRCSSQSGHNTVSWYQQALGQGPQFIFQYYREEENGRGNFPPRFSGLQFPNYSSELNVNALELDDSALYLCASSLDLTEAFFGQGTRLTVV.

The V and J genes are TRBV5-1 and TRBJ1-4; TRBD1 agrees at 8 bases. With 4 bases clipped from V and 0 bases from J, the junction kept 5 bases outside the gene matches. This CDR3 has 16 amino acids. Germline loops: CDR1 SGHRS, CDR2 YFSETQ. The CDR3 sequence: CASSPTGDSTNEKLFF. CDR3 bases: TGCGCCAGCAGCCCGACAGGGGACTCAACTAATGAAAAACTGTTTTTT.

The V gene is TRBV9, the J gene TRBJ1-2; tentative D call: TRBD1 (6 bases). Germline lookup yields CDR1 SGDLS and CDR2 YYNGEE. CDR3 length: 13 residues. V was clipped by 3 bases and J by 1 base, with 7 bases between them. The CDR3 DNA follows: TGTGCCAGCAGCGCAGGGGTTAACTATGGCTACACCTTC. This translates into CASSAGVNYGYTF. Using reference TRBV9 and TRBJ1-2 for the parts outside the CDR3, the full variable domain is DSGVTQTPKHLITATGQRVTLRCSPRSGDLSVYWYQQSLDQGLQFLIQYYNGEERAKGNILERFSAQQFPDLHSELNLSSLELGDSALYFCASSAGVNYGYTFGSGTRLTVV.

The genes are TRBV7-9 and TRBJ1-1; the D gene is possibly TRBD1 (5 bases). With 3 bases removed from V and 1 base from J, the gap between germline ends came to 18 bases. Per the germline V gene, CDR1 is SEHNR and CDR2 is FQNEAQ (reference sequence). The CDR3 spans 17 residues. The CDR3 loop reads CASSLGPLVRGNTEAFF. The CDR3 region has the DNA TGTGCCAGCAGCTTGGGACCCCTCGTTAGGGGGAACACTGAAGCTTTCTTT. The full variable domain, its missing parts supplied by reference TRBV7-9 and TRBJ1-1, is DTGVSQNPRHKITKRGQNVTFRCDPISEHNRLYWYRQTLGQGPEFLTYFQNEAQLEKSRLLSDRFSAERPKGSFSTLEIQRTEQGDSAMYLCASSLGPLVRGNTEAFFGQGTRLTVV.

CDR3: CASSLRTGSLPDTEAFF. CDR3 sequence (DNA): TGTGCCAGCAGCTTAAGGACAGGGTCTCTTCCGGACACTGAAGCTTTCTTT. V is TRBV11-2 and J is TRBJ1-1; 8 positions agree with TRBD1. Germline trimming cut 2 bases from V and 3 bases from J; bases unmatched to any gene: 11. Germline V CDR1 and CDR2: SGHAT, FQNNGV. The CDR3 contains 17 residues.

This clone has a handful of counts. As DNA, the CDR3 is TGTGCCAGCAGTGAAGGCAGGGGCGACTATGGCTACACCTTC. Translated: CASSEGRGDYGYTF. This rearrangement joins TRBV2 to TRBJ1-2; D might be TRBD1 (6 bases). CDR3 length: 14 amino acids. V dropped 1 base and J dropped 3 bases, with 9 bases sitting between them. Germline V CDR1 and CDR2: SNHLY, FYNNEI.

The chain combines TRBV7-9 with TRBJ2-2; 9 bases fit TRBD2. This CDR3 has 18 amino acids. V was pared by 5 bases and J by 5 bases, with 15 bases of the junction left unmatched. Germline V gene data show CDR1 as SEHNR and CDR2 as FQNEAQ (reference sequence). In DNA form, the CDR3 reads TGTGCCAGCAGCCCCCGTCCCCGCGGGGGGGACCAAACCGGGGAGCTGTTTTTT. The encoded protein is CASSPRPRGGDQTGELFF.

The chain links TRBV19 to TRBJ1-2; D remains ambiguous. Trimming removed 6 bases at V and 5 bases at J, with 10 bases between. CDR1 LNHDA and CDR2 SQIVND come from the germline V gene (reference sequence). This CDR3 has 12 amino acids. The CDR3 loop reads CASSARQYGYTF. In nucleotides, the CDR3 is TGTGCCAGTAGCGCCAGGCAGTATGGCTACACCTTC. Full variable domain (remainder filled in from reference TRBV19 and TRBJ1-2): DGGITQSPKYLFRKEGQNVTLSCEQNLNHDAMYWYRQDPGQGLRLIYYSQIVNDFQKGDIAEGYSVSREKKESFPLTVTSAQKNPTAFYLCASSARQYGYTFGSGTRLTVV.

The rearrangement joins TRBV29-1 to TRBJ2-1, with D perhaps matching TRBD2 (6 bases). CDR1 SQVTM and CDR2 ANQGSEA come from the germline V gene. The CDR3 consists of 13 residues. The ends were cut back, 5 bases at V and 9 bases at J, with 17 bases in the middle. In nucleotides, the CDR3 is TGCAGCGTTTATAGCGGAAATGGGGGTGAGCAGTTCTTC. Its translation: CSVYSGNGGEQFF.

DNA of the CDR3: TGTGCCGGCCTAGGGACCCCCAAGGGAACCGGGGAGCTGTTTTTT. Translating it yields CAGLGTPKGTGELFF. The chain carries TRBV2 and TRBJ2-2; D is tentatively TRBD1 or TRBD2 (5 bases each). Germline V gene data show CDR1 as SNHLY and CDR2 as FYNNEI. This CDR3 contains 15 residues. Trimming took off 11 bases at V and 5 bases at J, with 21 bases between the two ends.